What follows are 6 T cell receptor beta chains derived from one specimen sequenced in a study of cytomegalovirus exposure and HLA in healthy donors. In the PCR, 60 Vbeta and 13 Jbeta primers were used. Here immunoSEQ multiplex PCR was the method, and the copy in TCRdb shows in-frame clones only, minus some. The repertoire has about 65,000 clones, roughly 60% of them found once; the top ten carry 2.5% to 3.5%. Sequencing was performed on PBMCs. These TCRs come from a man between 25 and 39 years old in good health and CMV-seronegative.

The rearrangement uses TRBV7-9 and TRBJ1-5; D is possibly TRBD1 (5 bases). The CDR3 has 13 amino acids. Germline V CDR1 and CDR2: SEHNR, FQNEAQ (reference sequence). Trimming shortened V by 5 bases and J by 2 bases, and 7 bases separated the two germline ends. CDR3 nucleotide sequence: TGTGCCAGCAGCCCGACAGGCAATCAGCCCCAGCATTTT. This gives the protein CASSPTGNQPQHF.

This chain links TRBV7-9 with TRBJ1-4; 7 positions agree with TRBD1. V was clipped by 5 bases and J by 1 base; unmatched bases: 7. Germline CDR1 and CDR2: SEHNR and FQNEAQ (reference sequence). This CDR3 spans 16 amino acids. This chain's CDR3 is CASSRGTVGTNEKLFF. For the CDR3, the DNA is TGTGCCAGCAGCCGAGGGACAGTCGGAACTAATGAAAAACTGTTTTTT.

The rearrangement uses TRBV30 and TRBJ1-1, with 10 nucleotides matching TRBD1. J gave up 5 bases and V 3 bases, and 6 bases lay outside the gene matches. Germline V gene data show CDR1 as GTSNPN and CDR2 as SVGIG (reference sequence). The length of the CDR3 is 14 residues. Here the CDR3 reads CAWSTGTGATEAFF. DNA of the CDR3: TGTGCCTGGAGCACCGGGACAGGGGCTACTGAAGCTTTCTTT.

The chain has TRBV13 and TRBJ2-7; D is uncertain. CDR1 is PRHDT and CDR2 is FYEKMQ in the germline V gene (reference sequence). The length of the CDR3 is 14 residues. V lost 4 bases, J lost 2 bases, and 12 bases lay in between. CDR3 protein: CASSSRSVTYEQYF. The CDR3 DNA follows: TGTGCCAGCAGCTCCAGATCCGTAACCTACGAGCAGTACTTC.

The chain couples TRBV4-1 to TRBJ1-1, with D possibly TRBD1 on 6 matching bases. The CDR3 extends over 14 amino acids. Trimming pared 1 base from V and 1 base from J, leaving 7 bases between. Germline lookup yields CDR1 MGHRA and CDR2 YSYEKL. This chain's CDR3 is CASSQAQGNTEAFF. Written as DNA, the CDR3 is TGCGCCAGCAGCCAAGCACAGGGGAACACTGAAGCTTTCTTT.

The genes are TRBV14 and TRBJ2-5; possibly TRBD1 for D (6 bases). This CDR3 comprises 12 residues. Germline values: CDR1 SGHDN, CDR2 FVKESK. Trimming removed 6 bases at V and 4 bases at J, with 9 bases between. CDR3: CASSLGAETQYF. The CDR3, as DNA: TGTGCCAGCAGTCTGGGGGCAGAGACCCAGTACTTC.